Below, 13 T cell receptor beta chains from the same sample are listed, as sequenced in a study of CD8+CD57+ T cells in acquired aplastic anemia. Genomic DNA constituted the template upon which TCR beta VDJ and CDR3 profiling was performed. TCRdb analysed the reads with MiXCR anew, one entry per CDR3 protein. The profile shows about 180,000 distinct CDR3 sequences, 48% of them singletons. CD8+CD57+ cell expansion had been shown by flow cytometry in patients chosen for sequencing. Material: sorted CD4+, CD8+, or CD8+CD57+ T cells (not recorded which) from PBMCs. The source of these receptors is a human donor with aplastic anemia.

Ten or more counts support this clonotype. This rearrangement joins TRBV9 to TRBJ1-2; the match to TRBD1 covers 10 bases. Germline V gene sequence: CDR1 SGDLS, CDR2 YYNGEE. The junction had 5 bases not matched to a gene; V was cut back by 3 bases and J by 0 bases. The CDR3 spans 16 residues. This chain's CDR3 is CASSEGDRGSNYGYTF. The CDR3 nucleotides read TGTGCCAGCAGCGAGGGGGACAGGGGTTCTAACTATGGCTACACCTTC.

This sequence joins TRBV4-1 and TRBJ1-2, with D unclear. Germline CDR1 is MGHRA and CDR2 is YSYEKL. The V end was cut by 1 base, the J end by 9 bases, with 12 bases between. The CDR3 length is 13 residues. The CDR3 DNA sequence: TGCGCCAGCAGCCAAGGAGGGATGGCTAGCTACACCTTC. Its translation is CASSQGGMASYTF.

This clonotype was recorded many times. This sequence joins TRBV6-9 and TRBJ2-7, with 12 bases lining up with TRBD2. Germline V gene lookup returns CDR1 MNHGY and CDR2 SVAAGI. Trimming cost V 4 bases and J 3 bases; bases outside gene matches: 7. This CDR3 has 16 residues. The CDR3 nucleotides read TGTGCCAGCAGTTTACCGGGACTAGCGGGCAGCTACGAGCAGTACTTC. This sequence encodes CASSLPGLAGSYEQYF.

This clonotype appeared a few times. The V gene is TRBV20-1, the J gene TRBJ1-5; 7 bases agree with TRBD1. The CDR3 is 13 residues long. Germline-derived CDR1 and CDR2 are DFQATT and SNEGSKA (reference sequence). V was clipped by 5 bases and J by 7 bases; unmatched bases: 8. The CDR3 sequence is CSAPSTGRQPQHF. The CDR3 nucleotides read TGCAGTGCTCCCTCGACAGGGAGGCAGCCCCAGCATTTT.

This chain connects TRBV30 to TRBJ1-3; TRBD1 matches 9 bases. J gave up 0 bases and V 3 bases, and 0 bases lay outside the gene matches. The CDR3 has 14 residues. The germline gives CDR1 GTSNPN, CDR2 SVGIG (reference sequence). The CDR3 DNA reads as TGTGCCTGGAGGACAGGGGGCTCTGGAAACACCATATATTTT. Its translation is CAWRTGGSGNTIYF. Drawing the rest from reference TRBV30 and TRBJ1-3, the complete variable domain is SQTIHQWPATLVQPVGSPLSLECTVEGTSNPNLYWYRQAAGRGLQLLFYSVGIGQISSEVPQNLSASRPQDRQFILSSKKLLLSDSGFYLCAWRTGGSGNTIYFGEGSWLTVV.

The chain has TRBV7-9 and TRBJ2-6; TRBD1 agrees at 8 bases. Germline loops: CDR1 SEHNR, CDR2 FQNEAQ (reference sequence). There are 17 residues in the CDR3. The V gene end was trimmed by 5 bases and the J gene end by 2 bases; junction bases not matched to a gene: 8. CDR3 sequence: CASSADQGAPGANVLTF. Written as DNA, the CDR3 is TGTGCCAGCAGCGCCGATCAGGGGGCTCCTGGGGCCAACGTCCTGACTTTC. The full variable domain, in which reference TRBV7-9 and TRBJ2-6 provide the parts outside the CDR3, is DTGVSQNPRHKITKRGQNVTFRCDPISEHNRLYWYRQTLGQGPEFLTYFQNEAQLEKSRLLSDRFSAERPKGSFSTLEIQRTEQGDSAMYLCASSADQGAPGANVLTFGAGSRLTVL.

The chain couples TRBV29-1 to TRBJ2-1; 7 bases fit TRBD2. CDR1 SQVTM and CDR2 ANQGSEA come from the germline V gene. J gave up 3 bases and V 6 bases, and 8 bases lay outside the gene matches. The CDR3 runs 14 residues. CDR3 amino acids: CSVGGGDVYNEQFF. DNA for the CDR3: TGCAGCGTGGGTGGGGGGGACGTCTACAATGAGCAGTTCTTC.

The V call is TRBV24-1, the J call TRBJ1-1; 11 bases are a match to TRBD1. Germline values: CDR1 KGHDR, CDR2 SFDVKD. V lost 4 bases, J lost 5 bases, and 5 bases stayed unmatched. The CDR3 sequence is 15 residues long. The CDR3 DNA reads TGTGCCACCAGTGAATCGGGACAGGGGGATACTGAAGCTTTCTTT. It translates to CATSESGQGDTEAFF.

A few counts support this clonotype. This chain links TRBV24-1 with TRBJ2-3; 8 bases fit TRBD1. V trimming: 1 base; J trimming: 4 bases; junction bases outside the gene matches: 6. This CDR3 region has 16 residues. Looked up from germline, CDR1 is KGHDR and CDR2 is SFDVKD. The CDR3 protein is CATSDLRQGLPDTQYF. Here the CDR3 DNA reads TGTGCCACCAGTGATTTAAGACAGGGGTTACCAGATACGCAGTATTTT.

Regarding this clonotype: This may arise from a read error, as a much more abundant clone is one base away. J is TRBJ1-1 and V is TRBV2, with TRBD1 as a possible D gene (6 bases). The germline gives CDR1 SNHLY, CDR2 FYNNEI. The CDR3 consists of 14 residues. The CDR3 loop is CASSLHQGNAEAFF. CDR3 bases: TGTGCCAGCAGCTTACACCAGGGGAACGCTGAAGCTTTCTTT.

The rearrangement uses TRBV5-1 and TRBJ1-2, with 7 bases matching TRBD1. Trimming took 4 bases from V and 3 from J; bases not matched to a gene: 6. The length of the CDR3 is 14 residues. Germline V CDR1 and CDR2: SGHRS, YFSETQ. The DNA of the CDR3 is TGCGCCAGCAGCCGAGGACAGGACTACTATGGCTACACCTTC. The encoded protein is CASSRGQDYYGYTF.

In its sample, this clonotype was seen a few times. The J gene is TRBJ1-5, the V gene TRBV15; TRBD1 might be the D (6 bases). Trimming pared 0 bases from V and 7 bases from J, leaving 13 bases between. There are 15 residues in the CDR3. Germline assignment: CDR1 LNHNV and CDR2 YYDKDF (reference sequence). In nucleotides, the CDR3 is TGTGCCACCAGCAGAGATCTGGGGGGCTGGCAGCCCCAGCATTTT. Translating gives CATSRDLGGWQPQHF. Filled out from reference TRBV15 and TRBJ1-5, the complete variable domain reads DAMVIQNPRYQVTQFGKPVTLSCSQTLNHNVMYWYQQKSSQAPKLLFHYYDKDFNNEADTPDNFQSRRPNTSFCFLDIRSPGLGDTAMYLCATSRDLGGWQPQHFGDGTRLSIL.

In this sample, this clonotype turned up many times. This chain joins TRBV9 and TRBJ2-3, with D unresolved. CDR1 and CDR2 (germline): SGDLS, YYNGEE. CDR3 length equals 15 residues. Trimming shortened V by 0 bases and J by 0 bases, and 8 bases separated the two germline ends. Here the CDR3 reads CASSVVDSSTDTQYF. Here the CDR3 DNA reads TGTGCCAGCAGCGTAGTAGATTCTAGCACAGATACGCAGTATTTT. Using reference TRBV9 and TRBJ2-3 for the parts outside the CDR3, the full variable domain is DSGVTQTPKHLITATGQRVTLRCSPRSGDLSVYWYQQSLDQGLQFLIQYYNGEERAKGNILERFSAQQFPDLHSELNLSSLELGDSALYFCASSVVDSSTDTQYFGPGTRLTVL.